These 28 T cell receptor beta chains were all obtained from the same sample, sequenced in a study of T-cell reconstitution after alpha-beta-depleted transplantation in children (dated by TCRdb to 2015 to 2016). Library generation was performed with PCR. TCRdb lists the instrument as Illumina HiSeq 2500. TCR libraries were prepared with molecular barcoding, using unique molecular identifiers to normalize TCRbeta repertoire quantification. The public reads were quality trimmed at Q25 with fastp and then assembled into clones with MiXCR by TCRdb, keeping productive beta chains. All rows with the same CDR3 protein become a single entry with the most common DNA and genes. Counted in this sample were over 200,000 distinct CDR3 sequences; roughly a tenth of them appeared once. Roughly 27% of the sample comes from the top ten. The treatment or condition label, as the study defines it: allogeneic hematopoietic cell transplantation with graft depleted of TCRalphabeta T cells and CD19 B cells.

The sequencing used PBMCs, collected before TCRalphabeta/CD19-depleted stem cell transplant. The source of these receptors is a child younger than two with acute myeloid leukemia, due to receive a stem cell transplant.

The table lists this clonotype with many counts. The chain recombines TRBV12-3 or TRBV12-4 with TRBJ1-2; possibly TRBD1 for D (5 bases). The CDR3 extends over 13 amino acids. The V end was cut by 4 bases, the J end by 4 bases, with 10 bases between. The CDR3 nucleotides are TGTGCCAGCAGTTGGGGCGGCACCTATGGCTACACCTTC. It encodes CASSWGGTYGYTF.

This clonotype was recorded at least ten times. This sequence joins TRBV20-1 and TRBJ2-5, with a tentative D call TRBD1 (5 bases). This CDR3 is 16 amino acids long. Between the trimmed V and J ends, which lost 0 bases and 5 bases, there was a span of 19 bases. Germline V gives CDR1 DFQATT, CDR2 SNEGSKA (reference sequence). The chain's CDR3 is CSARDSDSWYSETQYF. In nucleotides, the CDR3 is TGCAGTGCTAGAGATAGTGACAGTTGGTATTCGGAGACCCAGTACTTC.

The sample holds many counts of this clonotype. The gene calls are TRBV2 and TRBJ2-7; TRBD2 matches 9 bases. V lost 2 bases, J lost 2 bases, and 7 bases stayed unmatched. Germline CDR1 and CDR2: SNHLY and FYNNEI. This CDR3 has 16 amino acids. The CDR3 DNA is TGTGCCAGCAGTGAACTAGCGGGGAGCTTGGCCTACGAGCAGTACTTC. Its protein is CASSELAGSLAYEQYF.

The V call is TRBV7-6, the J call TRBJ2-1, with D possibly being TRBD1 (6 bases). CDR1 and CDR2 (germline): SGHVS, FNYEAQ. CDR3 length: 14 amino acids. V was trimmed by 3 bases and J by 6 bases, leaving 12 bases between them. The CDR3 reads CASSLGQSGNEQFF. Here the CDR3 DNA reads TGTGCCAGCAGCTTGGGACAATCGGGCAATGAGCAGTTCTTC.

In regard to this clonotype: This clone may be a read error of a much larger clone one base away. The CDR3 region has the DNA TGTGCCATCAGTGAGTCGACTAGCGAGAGACAAGAGACCCAGTACTTC. Translated: CAISESTSERQETQYF. The gene calls are TRBV10-3 and TRBJ2-5, with TRBD2 identical over 8 bases. With V trimmed by 0 bases and J by 2 bases, 5 bases remained unmatched. Germline V lookup: CDR1 ENHRY, CDR2 SYGVKD. This CDR3 is 16 amino acids long.

This clonotype was recorded many times. The V call is TRBV9, the J call TRBJ2-6; the D call may be TRBD1 or TRBD2 (5 bases each). Germline V CDR1 and CDR2: SGDLS, YYNGEE. The CDR3 has 16 amino acids. Trimming took 4 bases from V and 4 from J, leaving 15 bases between them. The CDR3 nucleotides read TGTGCCAGCAGCTCTGGTGGGGGAGCCGGGGCCAACGTCCTGACTTTC. Translating gives CASSSGGGAGANVLTF.

This clonotype occurred a few times. This chain uses TRBV5-1 with TRBJ2-7, with a possible D match to TRBD1 (6 bases). V shed 0 bases and J shed 5 bases, with 12 bases lying between them. CDR3 length: 14 residues. The V gene's germline CDR1 is SGHRS and CDR2 YFSETQ. The CDR3 sequence is CASSLVGGMDEQYF. As DNA, the CDR3 is TGCGCCAGCAGCTTGGTTGGGGGCATGGACGAGCAGTACTTC.

This chain uses TRBV7-8 with TRBJ2-1, with 8 bases matching TRBD1. This CDR3 is built from 15 residues. V was clipped by 3 bases and J by 6 bases; unmatched bases: 7. Germline CDR1 and CDR2: SGHVS and FQNEAQ. CDR3 protein: CASSFWDRSTNEQFF. The CDR3 region has the DNA TGTGCCAGCAGCTTTTGGGACAGGAGTACCAATGAGCAGTTCTTC.

This clonotype occurred many times. The rearrangement joins TRBV7-9 to TRBJ1-5; D unclear. CDR1 and CDR2 from the germline V gene are SEHNR and FQNEAQ (reference sequence). The CDR3 consists of 14 residues. V dropped 0 bases and J dropped 12 bases, with 15 bases sitting between them. CDR3 sequence: CASSLASSGGLQHF. CDR3 DNA: TGTGCCAGCAGCTTAGCTTCCTCGGGTGGGCTCCAGCATTTT.

This clonotype has just a few counts. V is TRBV7-3 and J is TRBJ2-2; D uncertain. The CDR3 totals 15 residues. The ends were cut back, 0 bases at V and 3 bases at J, with 8 bases in the middle. Germline lookup yields CDR1 SGHTA and CDR2 FQGTGA. The CDR3 protein is CASSLTSGDTGELFF. The CDR3 DNA sequence: TGTGCCAGCAGCTTAACATCCGGCGACACCGGGGAGCTGTTTTTT.

This clonotype was picked up many times. The rearrangement joins TRBV9 to TRBJ2-3, with D perhaps TRBD2 (5 bases). Trimming shortened V by 0 bases and J by 0 bases, and 5 bases separated the two germline ends. The length of the CDR3 is 14 residues. In germline, CDR1 is SGDLS, CDR2 YYNGEE. CDR3 in amino acids: CASSVGTSTDTQYF. In DNA, the CDR3 is TGTGCCAGCAGCGTAGGGACTAGCACAGATACGCAGTATTTT.

This clonotype was counted many times. The chain links TRBV20-1 to TRBJ1-2; D not certain. The V end was cut by 5 bases, the J end by 2 bases, with 21 bases between. This CDR3 comprises 16 residues. Per the germline V gene, CDR1 is DFQATT and CDR2 is SNEGSKA (reference sequence). The CDR3 DNA follows: TGCAGTGCTCCCCCTTTGCCTGGCAATCCCAACTATGGCTACACCTTC. It is translated as CSAPPLPGNPNYGYTF.

The chain employs TRBV7-2 and TRBJ2-3, with a tentative D call TRBD1 (6 bases). Trimming removed 5 bases from V and 5 bases from J, with 23 bases in between. The CDR3 is 17 amino acids. Looked up from germline, CDR1 is SGHTA and CDR2 is FQGNSA. CDR3 DNA: TGTGCCAGCAGCGACGAAGGGGCCAGGGGAGAGGTAGATACGCAGTATTTT. This codes for CASSDEGARGEVDTQYF.

There are many counts of this clonotype. The gene calls are TRBV20-1 and TRBJ1-6; no reliable D call. The CDR3 loop spans 13 amino acids. Trimming shortened V by 2 bases and J by 7 bases, and 9 bases separated the two germline ends. In germline, CDR1 is DFQATT, CDR2 SNEGSKA (reference sequence). CDR3 protein: CSARPDGNSPLHF. In nucleotides, the CDR3 is TGCAGTGCTAGACCGGACGGGAATTCACCCCTCCACTTT.

This clonotype came up many times. This sequence joins TRBV7-2 and TRBJ2-5; D is ambiguous. The V and J ends lost 5 bases and 5 bases respectively, with 6 bases between them. This CDR3 has 11 residues. Germline V gene sequence: CDR1 SGHTA, CDR2 FQGNSA. Here the CDR3 DNA reads TGTGCCAGCAGCATGAGGGAGACCCAGTACTTC. Translating gives CASSMRETQYF.

This clonotype has a handful of counts. The chain links TRBV5-1 to TRBJ2-5, with 9 bases identical to TRBD1. The germline CDR1 and CDR2 sequences are SGHRS and YFSETQ. With V trimmed by 4 bases and J by 5 bases, 6 bases remained unmatched. The CDR3 contains 14 residues. CDR3 sequence reads: CASSMGQGRETQYF. As DNA, the CDR3 is TGCGCCAGCAGCATGGGACAGGGTAGGGAGACCCAGTACTTC.

This clonotype was found a few times. A much larger clonotype is one base distant, so this may be a read error. The chain employs TRBV20-1 and TRBJ1-2; unclear D gene. CDR3 length: 11 amino acids. Trimming stripped 4 bases from V and 12 bases from J, with 15 bases between. Germline assignment: CDR1 DFQATT and CDR2 SNEGSKA (reference sequence). The CDR3 here is CSAIDFRVDTF. CDR3 nucleotide sequence: TGCAGTGCTATAGACTTTAGGGTCGACACCTTC.

To note about this clonotype: This could be a read error, since a much larger clone is one nucleotide away. The genes are TRBV20-1 and TRBJ1-2, with 12 bases fitting TRBD1. CDR1 DFQATT and CDR2 SNEGSKA come from the germline V gene (reference sequence). V trimming: 3 bases; J trimming: 12 bases; junction bases outside the gene matches: 8. The CDR3 has 13 residues. Here the CDR3 reads CSARGQGARGDTF. The CDR3 coding sequence is TGCAGTGCTAGGGGACAGGGGGCGCGAGGCGACACCTTC.

Details on this clonotype: A single base separates this from a much larger clone, so it may be a read error. The chain joins TRBV29-1 to TRBJ2-1; D might be TRBD1 (6 bases). Germline CDR1 is SQVTM and CDR2 is ANQGSEA. The CDR3 extends over 12 amino acids. V was shortened by 2 bases and J by 9 bases, with 11 bases between the two germline ends. The CDR3 spells CSVELGQCEQFF. DNA for the CDR3: TGCAGCGTTGAATTGGGACAATGTGAGCAGTTCTTC.

The chain employs TRBV11-1 and TRBJ2-3; D possibly uses TRBD1 or TRBD2 (5 bases each). Trimming shortened V by 3 bases and J by 3 bases, and 22 bases separated the two germline ends. Looked up from germline, CDR1 is SGHAT and CDR2 is FQDESV (reference sequence). The CDR3 has 18 residues. The CDR3 region has the DNA TGTGCCAGCAGCTTTTTGGTAGCCGGTTGGGGGATTACAGATACGCAGTATTTT. This gives the protein CASSFLVAGWGITDTQYF.

This clonotype was observed many times. The chain is built from TRBV20-1 and TRBJ2-5, with 8 bases matching TRBD2. CDR1 and CDR2 (germline): DFQATT, SNEGSKA (reference sequence). This CDR3 has 12 amino acids. CDR3 region: CSVPAGEETQYF. CDR3 in DNA: TGCAGCGTCCCAGCGGGAGAAGAGACCCAGTACTTC.

At least ten counts were recorded for this clonotype. The gene calls are TRBV12-3 or TRBV12-4 and TRBJ1-5, with TRBD1 matching over 7 bases. J lost 6 bases, V lost 8 bases, and 7 bases had no gene match. The CDR3 extends over 13 amino acids. CDR3 DNA: TGTGCCAGCCAACTGACAGGGATTCAGCCCCAGCATTTT. Translation: CASQLTGIQPQHF.

This clonotype has at least ten counts. V gene TRBV24-1 combines with J gene TRBJ2-5, with unresolved D. Germline CDR1 KGHDR, CDR2 SFDVKD. The CDR3 has 12 amino acids. Between the trimmed V and J ends, which lost 4 bases and 5 bases, there was a span of 7 bases. The CDR3 here is CATSDTDETQYF. Here the CDR3 DNA reads TGTGCCACCAGTGACACTGATGAGACCCAGTACTTC.

This clonotype was recorded at least ten times. The chain has TRBV7-8 and TRBJ2-2, with 7 bases that match TRBD2. Germline V gives CDR1 SGHVS, CDR2 FQNEAQ. This CDR3 has 18 residues. The V and J ends lost 4 bases and 1 base, in that order; junction bases with no gene match: 12. The CDR3 sequence: CASSSSMMGGENTGELFF. The CDR3 bases are TGTGCCAGCAGCTCGAGTATGATGGGGGGGGAGAACACCGGGGAGCTGTTTTTT.

This clonotype was recorded at least ten times. Here the CDR3 DNA reads TGCAGTGCTAGCAGGGGGAATCAGCCCCAGCATTTT. This sequence encodes CSASRGNQPQHF. V is TRBV20-1 and J is TRBJ1-5; 7 nucleotides align to TRBD1. Trimming removed 3 bases from V and 4 bases from J; junction bases left unmatched: 0. The CDR3 spans 12 residues. Germline assignment: CDR1 DFQATT and CDR2 SNEGSKA (reference sequence).

Comment on this clonotype: A much larger clone differs from this one at a single base, so this may be a read error. The CDR3 sequence is CAGTSLDRSNTEAFF. The CDR3 DNA sequence: TGTGCCGGTACCTCATTGGACCGTTCCAACACTGAAGCTTTCTTT. The chain uses TRBV19 and TRBJ1-1; D remains unclear. Between the trimmed V and J ends, which lost 11 bases and 2 bases, there was a span of 21 bases. Germline V gives CDR1 LNHDA, CDR2 SQIVND (reference sequence). CDR3 length: 15 residues.

The chain is built from TRBV12-3 or TRBV12-4 and TRBJ1-5; TRBD1 matches at 8 bases. The CDR3 length is 14 residues. V gave up 3 bases and J gave up 9 bases; unmatched junction bases: 7. The CDR3: CASSFGQGAWPQHF. As DNA, the CDR3 is TGTGCCAGCAGTTTCGGGCAGGGGGCCTGGCCCCAGCATTTT.

In its sample, this clonotype was seen many times. The V and J genes are TRBV20-1 and TRBJ2-4; no firm D call. Trimming cost V 7 bases and J 1 base, with 5 bases left between them. The CDR3 spans 11 residues. CDR1 DFQATT and CDR2 SNEGSKA come from the germline V gene (reference sequence). CDR3 amino acids: CSVPAKNIQYF. CDR3 sequence (DNA): TGCAGTGTTCCCGCCAAAAACATTCAGTACTTC.